The 17 T cell receptor beta chains presented below share a single source sample, sequenced in a study of vaccination effects on CD4 cells after COVID-19. Their recognized antigens are unknown. Peptide-pool stimulation followed by sequencing identified expanded antigen-specific CD4+ clonotypes in the ViraFEST assay. Having been cultured for about 10 days, the cells underwent CD4+ T cell isolation. This individual tested PCR-positive for SARS-CoV-2 infection between March and December 2020. Produced via immunoSEQ multiplex PCR; TCRdb's table is partial and in-frame only. The table has roughly 27,000 clones, approximately 70% seen once. The specimen was CD4+ T cells from PBMCs cultured with SARS-CoV-2 spike peptides, collected before COVID-19 vaccination. Receptors originate from a human donor who had a prior SARS-CoV-2 infection.

The chain's CDR3 is CASSLMGVDGYTF. CDR3 in DNA: TGTGCCAGCAGTCTCATGGGGGTTGATGGCTACACCTTC. This chain connects TRBV6-5 to TRBJ1-2, with D possibly matching TRBD1 (5 bases). Trimming took 5 bases from V and 6 from J, leaving 13 bases between them. Germline V gene lookup returns CDR1 MNHEY and CDR2 SVGAGI. The CDR3 spans 13 residues.

The rearrangement links TRBV20-1 to TRBJ1-1; 8 positions match TRBD1. J lost 4 bases, V lost 3 bases, and 1 base had no gene match. Per the germline V gene, CDR1 is DFQATT and CDR2 is SNEGSKA (reference sequence). The CDR3 is 12 amino acids. DNA for the CDR3: TGCAGTGCTAGTACAGGGGGCACTGAAGCTTTCTTT. Translation: CSASTGGTEAFF.

The V and J genes are TRBV6-5 and TRBJ2-1; D remains ambiguous. Trimming removed 0 bases at V and 2 bases at J, with 8 bases between. Looked up from germline, CDR1 is MNHEY and CDR2 is SVGAGI. The CDR3 consists of 15 residues. The CDR3 DNA is TGTGCCAGCAGTTACTCGGGTTTTACCTACAATGAGCAGTTCTTC. Amino acids: CASSYSGFTYNEQFF.

The chain links TRBV5-4 to TRBJ1-4, with a weak D call TRBD1 (5 bases). The CDR3 loop spans 14 amino acids. The germline gives CDR1 SGHNT, CDR2 YYREEE (reference sequence). Trimming stripped 4 bases from V and 10 bases from J, with 17 bases between. This CDR3 reads CASSHRDERGKLFF. In nucleotides, the CDR3 is TGTGCCAGCAGCCACCGGGACGAACGTGGAAAACTGTTTTTT.

The J gene is TRBJ1-5, the V gene TRBV6-5, with 12 positions matching TRBD1. The CDR3 is made up of 14 amino acids. Germline loops: CDR1 MNHEY, CDR2 SVGAGI. With 10 bases clipped from V and 6 bases from J, the junction kept 7 bases outside the gene matches. Written as DNA, the CDR3 is TGTGCCACAAATCCGGGACAGGGGGCTCAGCCCCAGCATTTT. Translated, it gives CATNPGQGAQPQHF.

This sequence joins TRBV2 and TRBJ1-6; 7 positions agree with TRBD1. Germline V gene lookup returns CDR1 SNHLY and CDR2 FYNNEI. CDR3 length: 13 amino acids. The V gene end was trimmed by 6 bases and the J gene end by 9 bases; junction bases not matched to a gene: 5. The CDR3 region has the DNA TGTGCCAGCAGACTCAGACAGGGTTCACCCCTCCACTTT. Its protein is CASRLRQGSPLHF.

The chain uses TRBV18 and TRBJ2-6; 9 bases agree with TRBD1. V was pared by 3 bases and J by 8 bases, with 5 bases of the junction left unmatched. CDR3 length: 15 amino acids. Germline-derived CDR1 and CDR2 are KGHSH and LQKENI. CDR3 sequence reads: CASSPGQGGTNVLTF. CDR3 in DNA: TGTGCCAGCTCACCGGGACAGGGTGGTACCAACGTCCTGACTTTC. The full variable domain, with the rest looked up from reference TRBV18 and TRBJ2-6, is NAGVMQNPRHLVRRRGQEARLRCSPMKGHSHVYWYRQLPEEGLKFMVYLQKENIIDESGMPKERFSAEFPKEGPSILRIQQVVRGDSAAYFCASSPGQGGTNVLTFGAGSRLTVL.

The gene calls are TRBV4-2 and TRBJ2-3; 7 positions agree with TRBD2. CDR1 is LGHNA, CDR2 YNFKEQ, per germline. The CDR3 consists of 16 residues. Trimming at V came to 4 bases and at J to 0 bases, leaving 7 bases not matched to a gene. DNA for the CDR3: TGTGCCAGCAGCCTCAACAGCGGGGCGAGCACAGATACGCAGTATTTT. Translated: CASSLNSGASTDTQYF.

This clone has just one count. J is TRBJ1-5 and V is TRBV19, with 11 nucleotides matching TRBD1. CDR1 and CDR2 (germline): LNHDA, SQIVND (reference sequence). This CDR3 contains 15 residues. Trimming took 5 bases from V and 7 from J; bases not matched to a gene: 7. Here the CDR3 DNA reads TGTGCCAGTAGTGGGGGACAGGGGGGTGGCCAGCCCCAGCATTTT. It specifies CASSGGQGGGQPQHF.

The gene calls are TRBV18 and TRBJ1-4; 9 bases line up with TRBD1. CDR1 is KGHSH, CDR2 LQKENI, per germline. The CDR3 is 16 residues long. The V and J ends lost 3 bases and 3 bases, in that order; junction bases with no gene match: 5. As DNA, the CDR3 is TGTGCCAGCTCACCCGGACAGGGGACGGCTAATGAAAAACTGTTTTTT. Its protein product is CASSPGQGTANEKLFF.

This chain uses TRBV4-3 with TRBJ2-1, with TRBD2 matching over 9 bases. Germline V lookup: CDR1 LGHNA, CDR2 YSLEER. This CDR3 is built from 19 residues. Trimming at V came to 0 bases and at J to 6 bases, leaving 15 bases not matched to a gene. The CDR3 nucleotides are TGCGCCAGCAGCCAAGATCGGGGGGCTAGCGGGATATATACCAATGAGCAGTTCTTC. Translation gives CASSQDRGASGIYTNEQFF.

The genes are TRBV20-1 and TRBJ2-3, with 14 bases matching TRBD2. The trim removed 3 bases at V and 6 bases at J, leaving 8 bases unmatched. The CDR3 contains 16 residues. From germline, CDR1 is DFQATT and CDR2 SNEGSKA (reference sequence). CDR3 protein: CSASQGLAGGFDTQYF. The CDR3 DNA reads as TGCAGTGCTAGTCAAGGACTAGCGGGGGGTTTTGATACGCAGTATTTT.

The J gene is TRBJ2-5, the V gene TRBV7-8; D assignment may be TRBD1 or TRBD2 (6 bases each). Trimming cost V 6 bases and J 0 bases, with 14 bases left between them. Germline V gene sequence: CDR1 SGHVS, CDR2 FQNEAQ. The CDR3 loop spans 15 amino acids. The CDR3 DNA follows: TGTGCCAGCAGGCCCGGGGGCGCCTACCAAGAGACCCAGTACTTC. Protein product: CASRPGGAYQETQYF.

The rearrangement joins TRBV5-4 to TRBJ2-3; a possible D gene is TRBD2 (6 bases). This CDR3 is built from 13 residues. Trimming took off 3 bases at V and 4 bases at J, with 9 bases between the two ends. Per the germline V gene, CDR1 is SGHNT and CDR2 is YYREEE (reference sequence). Here the CDR3 DNA reads TGTGCCAGCAGCTCACAGCGGGCAGATACGCAGTATTTT. It specifies CASSSQRADTQYF. Combining the CDR3 with reference TRBV5-4 and TRBJ2-3 gives the whole variable domain ETGVTQSPTHLIKTRGQQVTLRCSSQSGHNTVSWYQQALGQGPQFIFQYYREEENGRGNFPPRFSGLQFPNYSSELNVNALELDDSALYLCASSSQRADTQYFGPGTRLTVL.

This clone was recorded a few times. The chain has TRBV30 and TRBJ2-1; D ambiguous. V lost 3 bases and J lost 1, with 19 bases in between. Per the germline V gene, CDR1 is GTSNPN and CDR2 is SVGIG (reference sequence). This CDR3 contains 17 residues. CDR3 sequence (DNA): TGTGCCTGGAGACCTACCCAAGGGCTACTATCCTACAATGAGCAGTTCTTC. As protein: CAWRPTQGLLSYNEQFF.

The chain joins TRBV5-1 to TRBJ2-3; D is undetermined. The V gene's germline CDR1 is SGHRS and CDR2 YFSETQ. The length of the CDR3 is 13 residues. Trimming shortened V by 1 base and J by 5 bases, and 8 bases separated the two germline ends. Here the CDR3 reads CASSLLPQDTQYF. The CDR3 DNA reads TGCGCCAGCAGCTTGCTCCCCCAAGATACGCAGTATTTT.

This clone has just a few counts. The chain employs TRBV6-5 and TRBJ1-4; TRBD1 might be the D (5 bases). Germline CDR1 is MNHEY and CDR2 is SVGAGI. Trimming cost V 7 bases and J 6 bases, with 18 bases left between them. The CDR3 covers 15 residues. Here the CDR3 DNA reads TGTGCCAGCATTCCGGGACGGGACGGGTATGAAAAACTGTTTTTT. It encodes CASIPGRDGYEKLFF.